The 22 T cell receptor beta chains reported below all come from one sample, sequenced in a study of shared clonotypes between healthy human individuals. The naive CD8 fraction comprised CD45RO-negative cells positively selected for CCR7 and excluded terminally differentiated effector memory CD45RA+ cells. Using immunoSEQ multiplex PCR, the repertoire was profiled, and TCRdb retains in-frame clones only, with some absent. This sample has millions of clones, with about 95% found just once. Sequencing was done on a sample of naive CD8+ T cells sorted from blood. These receptor sequences come from a man aged 18 to 29 in good health.

The rearrangement joins TRBV4-3 to TRBJ2-2; TRBD2 agrees at 11 bases. J was trimmed by 7 bases and V by 0 bases; bases with no gene match: 7. Germline CDR1 LGHNA, CDR2 YSLEER. The CDR3 covers 17 residues. CDR3 residues: CASSQDRLAGGDGELFF. DNA of the CDR3: TGCGCCAGCAGCCAAGATAGGCTAGCGGGAGGCGACGGGGAGCTGTTTTTT.

This chain uses TRBV2 with TRBJ2-7; D uncertain. The CDR3 spans 13 residues. The germline gives CDR1 SNHLY, CDR2 FYNNEI. Trimming took off 11 bases at V and 0 bases at J, with 14 bases between the two ends. The CDR3 loop reads CAGARTGSYEQYF. CDR3 DNA: TGTGCCGGTGCTCGGACGGGCTCCTACGAGCAGTACTTC.

This chain links TRBV2 with TRBJ2-1, with D perhaps given as TRBD1 or TRBD2 (6 bases each). This CDR3 is built from 14 residues. Germline loops: CDR1 SNHLY, CDR2 FYNNEI. The ends were cut back, 8 bases at V and 5 bases at J, with 16 bases in the middle. The DNA for the CDR3 is TGTGCCAGCGGAAAGGGGGACTGGGACAATGAGCAGTTCTTC. Protein: CASGKGDWDNEQFF.

This clone has just one count. This chain connects TRBV19 to TRBJ1-6, with D possibly being TRBD1 (6 bases). The CDR3 totals 18 residues. Germline loops: CDR1 LNHDA, CDR2 SQIVND (reference sequence). Trimming took off 1 base at V and 8 bases at J, with 21 bases between the two ends. CDR3 coding DNA: TGTGCCAGTAGTATAGGAGTGGCTGTGTGGGGGGCGGATTCACCCCTCCACTTT. It translates to CASSIGVAVWGADSPLHF.

As regards this clone: The sample holds other DNA sequences that translate to the same CDR3. The CDR3 bases are TGCGCCAGCAGCCAAGCGACAGGGTCCTACGAGCAGTACTTC. Translating it yields CASSQATGSYEQYF. The V call is TRBV4-3, the J call TRBJ2-7; 7 nucleotides line up with TRBD1. Germline-derived CDR1 and CDR2 are LGHNA and YSLEER. Trimming at V came to 1 base and at J to 1 base, leaving 1 base not matched to a gene. The CDR3 consists of 14 residues.

This chain uses TRBV27 with TRBJ2-7; no firm D call. Trimming took 5 bases from V and 4 from J, leaving 15 bases between them. Germline V gene sequence: CDR1 MNHEY, CDR2 SMNVEV (reference sequence). The CDR3 totals 14 residues. CDR3 sequence: CASSLGPTQYEQYF. CDR3 DNA: TGTGCCAGCAGTCTTGGACCTACCCAATACGAGCAGTACTTC.

This chain uses TRBV6-6 with TRBJ2-7; D remains ambiguous. V lost 2 bases, J lost 4 bases, and 18 bases lay in between. Germline-derived CDR1 and CDR2 are MNHNY and SVGAGI (reference sequence). This CDR3 contains 16 residues. CDR3 protein: CASSYAPLEDGYEQYF. CDR3 coding DNA: TGTGCCAGCAGTTACGCCCCTCTAGAGGACGGTTACGAGCAGTACTTC.

This clone was picked up one time. Other DNA sequences from this sample encode an identical CDR3 as well. This chain uses TRBV6-1 with TRBJ2-2; 8 bases agree with TRBD2. The CDR3 contains 16 residues. J was trimmed by 4 bases and V by 0 bases; bases with no gene match: 4. The germline gives CDR1 MNHNS, CDR2 SASEGT. CDR3 DNA: TGTGCCAGCAGTGAAGCGCGGGGGGCCGTCACCGGGGAGCTGTTTTTT. Amino acids: CASSEARGAVTGELFF.

This clone has just one count. The rearrangement uses TRBV5-1 and TRBJ2-5, with D hard to call. This CDR3 contains 17 residues. Trimming left V 0 bases short and J 5 bases short, with 20 bases between. From germline, CDR1 is SGHRS and CDR2 YFSETQ. The CDR3 coding sequence is TGCGCCAGCAGCTTGGTACCTCACAGCTACGTCCTGGAGACCCAGTACTTC. Translated, it gives CASSLVPHSYVLETQYF.

This clone was counted once. Different DNA sequences within this sample yield the same CDR3. The gene calls are TRBV30 and TRBJ1-2; no firm D call. Trimming pared 0 bases from V and 3 bases from J, leaving 11 bases between. Germline V gives CDR1 GTSNPN, CDR2 SVGIG (reference sequence). This CDR3 has 14 residues. The CDR3 protein is CAWSVLEGYYGYTF. In DNA, the CDR3 is TGTGCCTGGAGTGTACTCGAGGGCTACTATGGCTACACCTTC.

The chain carries TRBV4-2 and TRBJ2-1; 8 positions agree with TRBD2. Per germline, CDR1 LGHNA and CDR2 YNFKEQ. J lost 0 bases, V lost 1 base, and 14 bases had no gene match. This CDR3 comprises 20 residues. The CDR3 protein is CASSQAIPRTSLSSYNEQFF. CDR3 bases: TGTGCCAGCAGCCAAGCCATCCCCCGGACTAGCCTAAGCTCCTACAATGAGCAGTTCTTC.

This clone was counted a single time. This rearrangement joins TRBV10-2 to TRBJ2-3; D may be TRBD2 (6 bases). Germline V gene lookup returns CDR1 WSHSY and CDR2 SAAADI. CDR3 length equals 14 residues. V was cut by 4 bases and J by 3 bases, with 11 bases left in between. The CDR3 region is CASSGRGGTDTQYF. DNA for the CDR3: TGCGCCAGCAGTGGGCGGGGCGGGACAGATACGCAGTATTTT.

This rearrangement joins TRBV7-6 to TRBJ1-1; no clear D. The germline V and J ends were trimmed by 4 bases and 6 bases, with 12 bases remaining between them. The CDR3 loop spans 13 amino acids. Germline assignment: CDR1 SGHVS and CDR2 FNYEAQ. As DNA, the CDR3 is TGTGCCAGCAGCTATAGGGAGGAATCTGAAGCTTTCTTT. This sequence encodes CASSYREESEAFF.

V and J are TRBV19 and TRBJ2-7; 9 nucleotides line up with TRBD1. The trim removed 5 bases at V and 6 bases at J, leaving 8 bases unmatched. This CDR3 is 14 amino acids long. CDR1 is LNHDA, CDR2 SQIVND, per germline (reference sequence). CDR3 in amino acids: CASSPRDRVSEQYF. The CDR3 nucleotides are TGTGCCAGTAGTCCCCGGGACAGGGTCTCCGAGCAGTACTTC.

Remarks on this clone: Additional DNA sequences in this sample encode the identical CDR3. The chain combines TRBV4-1 with TRBJ2-2; D is ambiguous. The V end was cut by 6 bases, the J end by 2 bases, with 4 bases between. CDR1 and CDR2 from the germline V gene are MGHRA and YSYEKL. This CDR3 has 12 amino acids. The CDR3 reads CASRPNTGELFF. The CDR3 DNA sequence: TGCGCCAGCAGACCCAACACCGGGGAGCTGTTTTTT.

J is TRBJ2-7 and V is TRBV18; D is possibly TRBD1 or TRBD2 (6 bases each). Germline V gives CDR1 KGHSH, CDR2 LQKENI. This CDR3 is built from 14 residues. Trimming took 3 bases from V and 4 from J, leaving 13 bases between them. The CDR3 nucleotides read TGTGCCAGCTCACCTGAAGGGGGGCTTTACGAGCAGTACTTC. Amino acids: CASSPEGGLYEQYF.

The V gene is TRBV14, the J gene TRBJ2-5; D is unclear. The V gene's germline CDR1 is SGHDN and CDR2 FVKESK. This CDR3 region has 14 residues. V lost 1 base, J lost 2 bases, and 8 bases lay in between. CDR3 amino acids: CASSQAVFQETQYF. Here the CDR3 DNA reads TGTGCCAGCAGCCAAGCAGTGTTTCAAGAGACCCAGTACTTC. Full variable domain (remainder filled in from reference TRBV14 and TRBJ2-5): EAGVTQFPSHSVIEKGQTVTLRCDPISGHDNLYWYRRVMGKEIKFLLHFVKESKQDESGMPNNRFLAERTGGTYSTLKVQPAELEDSGVYFCASSQAVFQETQYFGPGTRLLVL.

To note about this clone: Other nucleotide sequences in the sample specify the same CDR3. The V gene is TRBV29-1, the J gene TRBJ2-3, with no clear D. The CDR3 is made up of 13 amino acids. Trimming took off 3 bases at V and 2 bases at J, with 9 bases between the two ends. CDR1 and CDR2 (germline): SQVTM, ANQGSEA. CDR3 sequence (DNA): TGCAGCGTTGATGGTCTTCCCACAGATACGCAGTATTTT. This gives the protein CSVDGLPTDTQYF.

The chain has TRBV9 and TRBJ1-2; D perhaps matches TRBD1 (5 bases). Germline V gene data show CDR1 as SGDLS and CDR2 as YYNGEE. V was pared by 3 bases and J by 1 base, with 16 bases between. The CDR3 length is 16 residues. CDR3 sequence (DNA): TGTGCCAGCAGCGCCTCAGGGATTCTAAGTAACTATGGCTACACCTTC. Its translation is CASSASGILSNYGYTF.

The chain joins TRBV9 to TRBJ2-3; the D is unclear. Germline values: CDR1 SGDLS, CDR2 YYNGEE. V shed 0 bases and J shed 4 bases, with 9 bases lying between them. The length of the CDR3 is 14 residues. The CDR3 DNA reads as TGTGCCAGCAGCGTAGCTGTGGCGCCAGATACGCAGTATTTT. Its translation: CASSVAVAPDTQYF.

For this clone: Other DNA sequences in this sample translate to the same CDR3. The chain uses TRBV4-1 and TRBJ1-2, with D perhaps TRBD1 (6 bases). Trimming cost V 1 base and J 3 bases, with 6 bases left between them. Germline V gene data show CDR1 as MGHRA and CDR2 as YSYEKL. The CDR3 has 13 residues. The CDR3 DNA reads as TGCGCCAGCAGCCAAGCAGGGGACTATGGCTACACCTTC. It codes for CASSQAGDYGYTF.

The chain has TRBV5-5 and TRBJ2-7; D is undetermined. Between the trimmed V and J ends, which lost 1 base and 0 bases, there was a span of 8 bases. The CDR3 is 14 amino acids. The germline V gene has CDR1 SGHKS and CDR2 YYEKEE (reference sequence). The CDR3: CASSLFGSSYEQYF. The CDR3 DNA reads TGTGCCAGCAGCTTGTTTGGCAGCTCCTACGAGCAGTACTTC.